This paragraph covers one T cell receptor (beta chain) sequence. CDR3 length: 12 residues. V was clipped by 6 bases and J by 3 bases, with 5 bases between them. CDR1 is KGHSH and CDR2 is LQKENI in the germline V gene. The data were taken from a study of lymphopenia after photon versus proton radiotherapy. This table comes from immunoSEQ multiplex PCR, and its TCRdb copy is limited to in-frame clones, with some not included. Found here are more than 80,000 clones, around 80% of them singletons; the top ten hold over 1.3%. The sample was peripheral blood, taken from a patient treated with proton-based radiotherapy. The J gene is TRBJ1-4, the V gene TRBV18, with D unclear. This receptor was identified in a man aged 55 to 70 with pancreatic cancer. The CDR3, as DNA: TGTGCCAGCTCCGTACCTAATGAAAAACTGTTTTTT. This translates into CASSVPNEKLFF.